This T cell receptor beta chain stems from a study of blood T cells in healthy people across ages. On the study more broadly: Researchers report that template switching captured about one barcoded beta molecule per two T cells. Regarding the study as a whole: Roughly linear declines in TCR beta diversity per million T cells occurred with age.

With a J-beta primer mix and a sample-barcoded 5' primer, a second PCR ran 7 to 11 cycles. Carrying 12 random nucleotides, a template-switch adaptor labeled each individual cDNA molecule. TCRdb ran MiXCR on the 5' RACE reads and lists one entry per CDR3 protein. The sample has some 1,500,000 distinct CDR3 sequences; approximately 43% are singletons. Germline CDR1 and CDR2: DFQATT and SNEGSKA (reference sequence). This CDR3 is 14 amino acids long. V was cut by 4 bases and J by 2 bases, with 12 bases left in between. This clonotype was seen only a few times. Its antigen is currently unknown. At least 6 micrograms of total RNA were extracted per sample.

The chain carries TRBV20-1 and TRBJ1-5; TRBD1 might be the D (6 bases). This TCR was recovered from a young woman in good health. Sequencing used blood. CDR3 DNA: TGCAGTGCTACCAGGGGTAGCGGCAATCAGCCCCAGCATTTT. The encoded protein is CSATRGSGNQPQHF.